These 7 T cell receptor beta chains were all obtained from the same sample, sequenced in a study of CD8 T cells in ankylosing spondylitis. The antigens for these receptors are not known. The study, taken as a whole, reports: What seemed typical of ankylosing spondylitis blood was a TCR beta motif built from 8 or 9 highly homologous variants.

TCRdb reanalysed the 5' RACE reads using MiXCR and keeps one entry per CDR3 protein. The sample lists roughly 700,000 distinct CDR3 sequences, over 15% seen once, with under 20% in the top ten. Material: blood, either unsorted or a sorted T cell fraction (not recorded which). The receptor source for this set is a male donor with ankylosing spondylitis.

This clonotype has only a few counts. DNA of the CDR3: TGTGCCAGCATGGGACTAGGCGAGCAGTACTTC. It specifies CASMGLGEQYF. The chain combines TRBV27 with TRBJ2-7, with 8 bases that match TRBD2. V lost 7 bases and J lost 6; bases outside the gene matches: 2. This CDR3 spans 11 amino acids. The V gene's germline CDR1 is MNHEY and CDR2 SMNVEV (reference sequence).

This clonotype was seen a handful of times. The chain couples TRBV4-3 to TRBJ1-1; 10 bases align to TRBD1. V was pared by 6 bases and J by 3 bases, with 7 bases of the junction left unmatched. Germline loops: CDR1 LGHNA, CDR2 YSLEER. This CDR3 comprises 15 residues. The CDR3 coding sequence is TGCGCCAGCAGTCATCCGGGACAGGGGTACACTGAAGCTTTCTTT. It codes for CASSHPGQGYTEAFF.

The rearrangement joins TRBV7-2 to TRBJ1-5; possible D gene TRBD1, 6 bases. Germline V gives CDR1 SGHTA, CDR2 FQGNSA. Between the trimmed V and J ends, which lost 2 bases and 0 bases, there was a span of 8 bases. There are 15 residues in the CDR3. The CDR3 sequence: CASSLQGFSNQPQHF. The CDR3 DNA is TGTGCCAGCAGCTTACAGGGGTTTAGCAATCAGCCCCAGCATTTT.

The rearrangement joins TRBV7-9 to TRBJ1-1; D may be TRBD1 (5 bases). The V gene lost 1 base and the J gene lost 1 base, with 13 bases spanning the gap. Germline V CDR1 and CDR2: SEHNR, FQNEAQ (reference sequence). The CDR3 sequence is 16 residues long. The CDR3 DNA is TGTGCCAGCAGCTTAGGGCAGGGAGCCCCGAACACTGAAGCTTTCTTT. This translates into CASSLGQGAPNTEAFF.

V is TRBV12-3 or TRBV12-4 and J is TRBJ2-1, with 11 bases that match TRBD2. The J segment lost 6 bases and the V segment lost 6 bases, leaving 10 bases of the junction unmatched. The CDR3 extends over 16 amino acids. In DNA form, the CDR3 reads TGTGCCAGCAGATGGACTAGCGGGTCTTTACGCAATGAGCAGTTCTTC. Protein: CASRWTSGSLRNEQFF.

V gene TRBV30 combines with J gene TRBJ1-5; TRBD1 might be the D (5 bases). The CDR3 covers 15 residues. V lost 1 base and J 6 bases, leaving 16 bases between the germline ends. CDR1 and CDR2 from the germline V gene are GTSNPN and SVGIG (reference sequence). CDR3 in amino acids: CAWSALPGSSQPQHF. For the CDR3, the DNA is TGTGCCTGGAGTGCCCTCCCAGGGTCCAGTCAGCCCCAGCATTTT.

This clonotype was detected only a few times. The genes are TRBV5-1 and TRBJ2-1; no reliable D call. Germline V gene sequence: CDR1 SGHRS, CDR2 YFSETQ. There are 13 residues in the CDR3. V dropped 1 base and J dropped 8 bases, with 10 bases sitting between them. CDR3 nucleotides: TGCGCCAGCAGCTTGAGGACGCCGCATGAGCAGTTCTTC. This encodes CASSLRTPHEQFF. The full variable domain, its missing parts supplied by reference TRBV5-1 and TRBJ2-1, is KAGVTQTPRYLIKTRGQQVTLSCSPISGHRSVSWYQQTPGQGLQFLFEYFSETQRNKGNFPGRFSGRQFSNSRSEMNVSTLELGDSALYLCASSLRTPHEQFFGPGTRLTVL.